One TCR beta chain is described in this entry. This entry belongs to a study of shared clonotypes between healthy human individuals. Germline-derived CDR1 and CDR2 are GTSNPN and SVGIG (reference sequence). This CDR3 is built from 12 residues. V dropped 4 bases and J dropped 7 bases, with 11 bases sitting between them. Execution of the assay was at deep level. It was 250 to 350 ng DNA, 25,000 to 35,000 T cell genomes, that went into each replicate PCR of unsorted PBMC. The assay was immunoSEQ multiplex PCR, and TCRdb's table has in-frame clones only and misses some. The sample lists 450,000 to 600,000 clones, around 80% occurring once.

The chain carries TRBV30 and TRBJ1-5, with D possibly TRBD1 on 5 matching bases. The TCR comes from a woman between 35 and 50 years old in good health. Some clones in this sample may be carry-over from other donors' samples. Source material: PBMCs. CDR3 DNA: TGTGCCTGGACGCGGGGGAGCCAGCCCCAGCATTTT. As protein: CAWTRGSQPQHF.